The next 20 T cell receptor beta chains were all read from a single sample in a study of lymphopenia after photon versus proton radiotherapy. Sequencing used immunoSEQ multiplex PCR; TCRdb keeps in-frame clones, though not all of them. The sample holds around 26,000 clones; roughly four fifths are singletons and the top ten take less than 35%. The sequencing used peripheral blood, collected from a patient treated with photon-based radiotherapy. Source of these receptors: a man in his fifties or sixties with gastric cancer.

The gene calls are TRBV18 and TRBJ2-7; TRBD2 is a possible D gene (6 bases). Germline V lookup: CDR1 KGHSH, CDR2 LQKENI. V was cut by 2 bases and J by 6 bases, with 8 bases left in between. This CDR3 is built from 12 residues. The CDR3 reads CASSPRRGEQYF. The DNA for the CDR3 is TGTGCCAGCTCACCAAGGAGGGGCGAGCAGTACTTC.

The chain couples TRBV11-2 to TRBJ1-6; no definite D call. Germline CDR1 is SGHAT and CDR2 is FQNNGV. Trimming removed 3 bases from V and 7 bases from J, with 4 bases in between. The CDR3 runs to 12 residues. The CDR3 loop is CASSLANSPLHF. The CDR3 DNA reads TGTGCCAGCAGCTTGGCCAATTCACCCCTCCACTTT. The full variable domain, in which reference TRBV11-2 and TRBJ1-6 provide the parts outside the CDR3, is EAGVAQSPRYKIIEKRQSVAFWCNPISGHATLYWYQQILGQGPKLLIQFQNNGVVDDSQLPKDRFSAERLKGVDSTLKIQPAKLEDSAVYLCASSLANSPLHFGNGTRLTVT.

V usage is TRBV10-1 and J usage is TRBJ1-2; 7 bases are a match to TRBD1. CDR3 size: 13 residues. V dropped 5 bases and J dropped 5; count of bases not matched to a gene: 5. Germline V gene lookup returns CDR1 WNHNN and CDR2 SYGVQD (reference sequence). The CDR3 sequence: CASSFDRAYGYTF. In nucleotides, the CDR3 is TGCGCCAGCAGTTTCGACAGGGCGTATGGCTACACCTTC.

This chain connects TRBV19 to TRBJ1-3, with D possibly matching TRBD1 (5 bases). The ends were cut back, 3 bases at V and 2 bases at J, with 14 bases in the middle. The CDR3 extends over 16 amino acids. Germline loops: CDR1 LNHDA, CDR2 SQIVND (reference sequence). The CDR3 loop reads CASSMTEGVPGNTIYF. The CDR3 DNA reads as TGTGCCAGTAGTATGACGGAAGGGGTGCCTGGAAACACCATATATTTT.

J is TRBJ2-2 and V is TRBV5-1; D gene ambiguous. V gave up 0 bases and J gave up 0 bases, with 3 bases separating them. Germline CDR1 reads SGHRS; CDR2 reads YFSETQ. This CDR3 is built from 14 residues. The DNA for the CDR3 is TGCGCCAGCAGCTTGGACGCGAACACCGGGGAGCTGTTTTTT. Translation gives CASSLDANTGELFF.

On this clone itself: The same CDR3 arises from other DNA sequences in this sample as well. This chain uses TRBV5-1 with TRBJ1-3; D remains unclear. The CDR3 is 14 amino acids. V shed 4 bases and J shed 0 bases, with 8 bases lying between them. CDR1 is SGHRS and CDR2 is YFSETQ in the germline V gene. The CDR3 DNA sequence: TGCGCCAGCAGCCTCACCGGCTCTGGAAACACCATATATTTT. Translation: CASSLTGSGNTIYF.

This clone has just a few counts. V and J are TRBV30 and TRBJ1-2; the D is unclear. Between the trimmed V and J ends, which lost 0 bases and 3 bases, there was a span of 8 bases. The CDR3 covers 13 residues. Per the germline V gene, CDR1 is GTSNPN and CDR2 is SVGIG (reference sequence). CDR3 in DNA: TGTGCCTGGAGTGTAGACGGCTACTATGGCTACACCTTC. Its translation is CAWSVDGYYGYTF.

This clone was picked up one time. V usage is TRBV18 and J usage is TRBJ1-1; D uncertain. Trimming removed 0 bases at V and 8 bases at J, with 19 bases between. CDR3 length: 16 residues. Germline V CDR1 and CDR2: KGHSH, LQKENI. The CDR3 nucleotides are TGTGCCAGCTCACCACCGCGCTCGGTGGCCTTACCCGAAGCTTTCTTT. It translates to CASSPPRSVALPEAFF. Using reference TRBV18 and TRBJ1-1 for the parts outside the CDR3, the full variable domain is NAGVMQNPRHLVRRRGQEARLRCSPMKGHSHVYWYRQLPEEGLKFMVYLQKENIIDESGMPKERFSAEFPKEGPSILRIQQVVRGDSAAYFCASSPPRSVALPEAFFGQGTRLTVV.

The chain is built from TRBV19 and TRBJ2-5; no reliable D call. The V end was cut by 1 base, the J end by 2 bases, with 5 bases between. Germline CDR1 reads LNHDA; CDR2 reads SQIVND (reference sequence). The CDR3 totals 13 residues. The CDR3 loop is CASSIGLQETQYF. The CDR3 nucleotides are TGTGCCAGTAGTATAGGGCTTCAAGAGACCCAGTACTTC.

V is TRBV7-6 and J is TRBJ2-2, with no clear D. Trimming removed 1 base at V and 5 bases at J, with 5 bases between. The length of the CDR3 is 13 residues. Germline V gene lookup returns CDR1 SGHVS and CDR2 FNYEAQ. The CDR3 DNA follows: TGTGCCAGCAGCTTAGTCCTTACCGGGGAGCTGTTTTTT. It translates to CASSLVLTGELFF.

This chain joins TRBV2 and TRBJ2-3, with 10 nucleotides matching TRBD2. The CDR3 is made up of 14 amino acids. Germline values: CDR1 SNHLY, CDR2 FYNNEI. V lost 7 bases and J lost 8; bases outside the gene matches: 9. DNA for the CDR3: TGTGCCAGCACACCGAGCGGGGGGGCAAGTACGCAGTATTTT. Protein: CASTPSGGASTQYF.

The rearrangement uses TRBV7-2 and TRBJ2-5; 10 bases match TRBD1. Trimming at V came to 5 bases and at J to 1 base, leaving 7 bases not matched to a gene. From germline, CDR1 is SGHTA and CDR2 FQGNSA. The CDR3 is 16 amino acids. Here the CDR3 reads CASSTRQGAFQETQYF. CDR3 sequence (DNA): TGTGCCAGCAGCACCCGACAGGGGGCCTTCCAAGAGACCCAGTACTTC.

The V and J genes are TRBV30 and TRBJ1-2, with 7 bases that match TRBD1. Germline V CDR1 and CDR2: GTSNPN, SVGIG (reference sequence). Unmatched junction bases numbered 12, after V lost 7 bases and J lost 1 base. The CDR3 length is 15 residues. The CDR3: CALGHRGRSNYGYTF. In DNA, the CDR3 is TGTGCCTTGGGCCACAGGGGAAGGAGTAACTATGGCTACACCTTC. Full variable domain (outside the CDR3, taken from reference TRBV30 and TRBJ1-2): SQTIHQWPATLVQPVGSPLSLECTVEGTSNPNLYWYRQAAGRGLQLLFYSVGIGQISSEVPQNLSASRPQDRQFILSSKKLLLSDSGFYLCALGHRGRSNYGYTFGSGTRLTVV.

The chain has TRBV15 and TRBJ1-6, with 9 bases identical to TRBD1. V dropped 7 bases and J dropped 7; count of bases not matched to a gene: 8. The length of the CDR3 is 15 residues. CDR1 and CDR2 from the germline V gene are LNHNV and YYDKDF (reference sequence). The chain's CDR3 is CATTVGTGSNSPLHF. Here the CDR3 DNA reads TGTGCCACCACCGTAGGGACAGGGTCCAATTCACCCCTCCACTTT.

The V gene is TRBV10-2, the J gene TRBJ1-1; the D is unclear. The germline V gene encodes CDR1 WSHSY and CDR2 SAAADI. The V end was cut by 7 bases, the J end by 0 bases, with 12 bases between. CDR3 length: 14 amino acids. The CDR3 protein is CASKEGSMNTEAFF. DNA for the CDR3: TGCGCCAGCAAGGAGGGTAGCATGAACACTGAAGCTTTCTTT.

The CDR3 nucleotides are TGTGCCAGCAGCCCGGAATTCACAGATACGCAGTATTTT. Translated: CASSPEFTDTQYF. This chain links TRBV7-3 with TRBJ2-3; D unresolved. The V end was cut by 5 bases, the J end by 2 bases, with 8 bases between. The CDR3 spans 13 residues. Germline-derived CDR1 and CDR2 are SGHTA and FQGTGA.

The gene calls are TRBV6-1 and TRBJ2-1; 10 nucleotides agree with TRBD1. After removal of 4 bases from V and 6 bases from J, the junction contained 3 bases not matched to a gene. The CDR3 runs 14 residues. The germline gives CDR1 MNHNS, CDR2 SASEGT. The CDR3 loop reads CASSVDRGSNEQFF. In DNA, the CDR3 is TGTGCCAGCAGTGTGGACAGGGGGTCCAATGAGCAGTTCTTC.

The V call is TRBV25-1, the J call TRBJ2-6, with D perhaps matching TRBD2 (5 bases). The CDR3 loop spans 15 amino acids. V lost 3 bases to trimming and J lost 0 bases, with 6 bases between them. Germline assignment: CDR1 MGHDK and CDR2 SYGVNS. For the CDR3, the DNA is TGTGCCAGCAGTGACGGGGTCTCTGGGGCCAACGTCCTGACTTTC. It encodes CASSDGVSGANVLTF.

This rearrangement joins TRBV25-1 to TRBJ1-2, with D maybe TRBD1 (5 bases). This CDR3 contains 14 residues. Germline V CDR1 and CDR2: MGHDK, SYGVNS. Trimming shortened V by 4 bases and J by 2 bases, and 11 bases separated the two germline ends. CDR3 in DNA: TGTGCCAGCAGTGGACAGACACTCAACTATGGCTACACCTTC. This translates into CASSGQTLNYGYTF.

A single count supports this clone. Other DNA sequences in the sample encode the same CDR3. V gene TRBV7-3 combines with J gene TRBJ2-3, with D possibly matching TRBD1 (6 bases). The CDR3 has 12 amino acids. The V end lost 3 bases, the J end lost 6 bases, and 7 bases lay between the germline ends. The germline V gene has CDR1 SGHTA and CDR2 FQGTGA. The CDR3 DNA reads as TGTGCCAGCAGCTTGGGGGCGGATACGCAGTATTTT. Its protein product is CASSLGADTQYF.